This T cell receptor beta chain was captured in a study of vaccination and CD4 T cells after COVID-19. Study overall: The cells were exposed to overlapping spike peptides originating from SARS-CoV-2, HCoV-NL63, HCoV-OC43 and HCoV-229E for stimulation. Control cultures were given a CEFX pool, an HIV-1 Nef pool, or no peptide.

The ends lost 5 bases at V and 5 bases at J; junction bases unmatched: 12. CDR3 length equals 16 residues. The germline gives CDR1 SGHTA, CDR2 FQGNSA. Points on this clonotype: Its antigen is currently unknown.

Cultured CD4+ T-cell DNA underwent Oncomine TCR Beta short-read sequencing. Someone extracted genomic DNA from cultured CD4+ T cells. Using its own MiXCR run on the PCR reads, TCRdb lists one record per CDR3 protein. The sample holds 10,000 to 12,000 distinct CDR3 sequences, about a third seen once. Treatment described: approximately nine-day PBMC culture with coronavirus spike peptide pools or control peptides (ViraFEST assay). Dates of PCR positivity, March to December 2020, preceded the US Alpha, Beta and Delta variants. The sequenced material came from CD4+ T cells from blood, cultured in vitro. This chain connects TRBV7-2 to TRBJ2-5, with 9 nucleotides matching TRBD2. This clonotype was sampled from a human donor who had recovered from COVID-19. The CDR3 here is CASSDLKAGGGETQYF. In DNA form, the CDR3 reads TGTGCCAGCAGCGATCTGAAGGCGGGAGGGGGTGAGACCCAGTACTTC.